The clone carrying this TCR beta chain was observed a handful of times. Primers for the PCR totalled 60 Vbeta and 13 Jbeta. TCRdb's copy holds only in-frame clones and misses some; the assay was immunoSEQ multiplex PCR. Of around 130,000 clones listed, roughly two thirds are singletons. This CDR3 has 16 amino acids. V was shortened by 3 bases and J by 2 bases, with 15 bases between the two germline ends. Per germline, CDR1 SGHRS and CDR2 YFSETQ. The record originates from a study of cytomegalovirus exposure and HLA in healthy donors. Specimen: PBMCs. V and J are TRBV5-1 and TRBJ2-1, with D perhaps TRBD2 (6 bases). The source is a man aged 30 to 39 in good health and CMV-seropositive. The DNA of the CDR3 is TGCGCCAGCAGCTCGGAGGGACCGAGGACCTACAATGAGCAGTTCTTC. Its translation is CASSSEGPRTYNEQFF.